The 25 T cell receptor beta chains presented below share a single source sample, sequenced in a study of blood T cell repertoires in COVID-19. Using immunoSEQ multiplex PCR, the repertoire was profiled, and TCRdb retains in-frame clones only, with some absent. The sample has some 220,000 clones; about 85% are singletons. The specimen sequenced was peripheral blood. These receptors all stem from a man aged 50-59 years who had recovered from COVID-19.

This chain uses TRBV5-1 with TRBJ2-1; 8 bases map to TRBD2. Germline V gene data show CDR1 as SGHRS and CDR2 as YFSETQ. J was trimmed by 8 bases and V by 6 bases; bases with no gene match: 13. This CDR3 region has 15 residues. CDR3 nucleotide sequence: TGCGCCAGCAAACCCGGGGGGGCGTCGGTTCATGAGCAGTTCTTC. Its translation is CASKPGGASVHEQFF.

This clone has only a few counts. The chain is built from TRBV6-5 and TRBJ2-1; 7 bases are a match to TRBD2. The trim removed 0 bases at V and 8 bases at J, leaving 7 bases unmatched. This CDR3 contains 15 residues. Germline CDR1 is MNHEY and CDR2 is SVGAGI. DNA for the CDR3: TGTGCCAGCAGTTACTCCCTCGCGGGAGAGGATGAGCAGTTCTTC. It codes for CASSYSLAGEDEQFF.

The chain employs TRBV29-1 and TRBJ1-2; no definite D call. This CDR3 has 12 residues. Germline CDR1 reads SQVTM; CDR2 reads ANQGSEA. The germline V and J ends were trimmed by 3 bases and 8 bases, with 13 bases remaining between them. The CDR3 DNA reads as TGCAGCGTTGAGGTGGCGGGGTGGGGCTACACCTTC. This encodes CSVEVAGWGYTF. The variable domain in full, with the rest retrieved from reference TRBV29-1 and TRBJ1-2, is SAVISQKPSRDICQRGTSLTIQCQVDSQVTMMFWYRQQPGQSLTLIATANQGSEATYESGFVIDKFPISRPNLTFSTLTVSNMSPEDSSIYLCSVEVAGWGYTFGSGTRLTVV.

This clone was picked up a small number of times. Other DNA sequences from this sample encode an identical CDR3 as well. The V gene is TRBV19, the J gene TRBJ1-2; D possibly corresponds to TRBD1 (5 bases). Germline V gives CDR1 LNHDA, CDR2 SQIVND (reference sequence). The CDR3 length is 14 residues. V shed 3 bases and J shed 4 bases, with 12 bases lying between them. The CDR3 DNA reads TGTGCCAGTAGTATCAGCAGGGCTTCCTATGGCTACACCTTC. It specifies CASSISRASYGYTF.

This clone has just a few counts. The sample has other DNA sequences that encode this CDR3 too. The V and J genes are TRBV30 and TRBJ1-5, with a possible D match to TRBD1 (5 bases). The CDR3 covers 13 residues. The V end lost 3 bases, the J end lost 1 base, and 7 bases lay between the germline ends. In germline, CDR1 is GTSNPN, CDR2 SVGIG (reference sequence). Here the CDR3 reads CAWSRGSNQPQHF. The CDR3 bases are TGTGCCTGGAGCCGGGGGAGCAATCAGCCCCAGCATTTT.

The chain has TRBV27 and TRBJ2-7; 7 bases map to TRBD2. Germline V gives CDR1 MNHEY, CDR2 SMNVEV (reference sequence). J gave up 3 bases and V 5 bases, and 22 bases lay outside the gene matches. The CDR3 has 19 residues. CDR3 residues: CASSPISTPRGTIYYEQYF. DNA of the CDR3: TGTGCCAGCAGTCCGATATCAACCCCCCGGGGGACTATTTACTACGAGCAGTACTTC.

The chain recombines TRBV4-1 with TRBJ2-1; 14 bases line up with TRBD2. J gave up 6 bases and V 2 bases, and 6 bases lay outside the gene matches. The CDR3 loop spans 17 amino acids. CDR1 is MGHRA and CDR2 is YSYEKL in the germline V gene. The CDR3 spells CASSQFLGTSGSNEQFF. CDR3 nucleotides: TGCGCCAGCAGCCAATTTCTCGGGACTAGCGGGAGCAATGAGCAGTTCTTC.

The chain joins TRBV5-4 to TRBJ1-6, with 9 bases lining up with TRBD1. The germline V gene encodes CDR1 SGHNT and CDR2 YYREEE (reference sequence). The CDR3 has 16 residues. V lost 2 bases and J lost 9; bases outside the gene matches: 9. The CDR3 reads CASSLGTGSTTSPLHF. The CDR3 DNA reads as TGTGCCAGCAGCTTAGGGACAGGGAGTACTACTTCACCCCTCCACTTT.

The chain is built from TRBV2 and TRBJ1-4; TRBD1 matches at 7 bases. V gave up 5 bases and J gave up 11 bases; unmatched junction bases: 14. CDR1 is SNHLY and CDR2 is FYNNEI in the germline V gene. The CDR3 contains 15 residues. This CDR3 reads CASSPTTGTVKKLFF. In DNA form, the CDR3 reads TGTGCCAGCAGTCCTACAACCGGGACAGTCAAGAAACTGTTTTTT.

The chain is built from TRBV20-1 and TRBJ1-3, with D perhaps matching TRBD1 (5 bases). The V gene lost 3 bases and the J gene lost 4 bases, with 13 bases spanning the gap. This CDR3 spans 14 amino acids. Germline V gene sequence: CDR1 DFQATT, CDR2 SNEGSKA (reference sequence). DNA for the CDR3: TGCAGTGCTAGTGACGGCCGGGGGGGAAACACCATATATTTT. Its translation is CSASDGRGGNTIYF.

V usage is TRBV11-2 and J usage is TRBJ1-1; no clear D. V gave up 5 bases and J gave up 4 bases, with 17 bases separating them. Germline values: CDR1 SGHAT, CDR2 FQNNGV. The CDR3 covers 15 residues. DNA for the CDR3: TGTGCCAGCAGCCCCATCTTCGTTTTCGGCACTGAAGCTTTCTTT. This codes for CASSPIFVFGTEAFF. Full variable domain (rest looked up from reference TRBV11-2 and TRBJ1-1): EAGVAQSPRYKIIEKRQSVAFWCNPISGHATLYWYQQILGQGPKLLIQFQNNGVVDDSQLPKDRFSAERLKGVDSTLKIQPAKLEDSAVYLCASSPIFVFGTEAFFGQGTRLTVV.

The gene calls are TRBV18 and TRBJ1-6; 7 bases are a match to TRBD1. CDR1 is KGHSH, CDR2 LQKENI, per germline. This CDR3 is 15 amino acids long. The ends lost 2 bases at V and 5 bases at J; junction bases unmatched: 3. The CDR3 nucleotides read TGTGCCAGCTCACCAAATGACAGGGATAATTCACCCCTCCACTTT. This encodes CASSPNDRDNSPLHF. The full variable domain, with the rest looked up from reference TRBV18 and TRBJ1-6, is NAGVMQNPRHLVRRRGQEARLRCSPMKGHSHVYWYRQLPEEGLKFMVYLQKENIIDESGMPKERFSAEFPKEGPSILRIQQVVRGDSAAYFCASSPNDRDNSPLHFGNGTRLTVT.

J is TRBJ2-3 and V is TRBV5-4; 9 bases agree with TRBD2. Germline CDR1 is SGHNT and CDR2 is YYREEE (reference sequence). This CDR3 contains 16 residues. The J segment lost 2 bases and the V segment lost 2 bases, leaving 6 bases of the junction unmatched. The CDR3 sequence: CASSFKTSGNTDTQYF. CDR3 sequence (DNA): TGTGCCAGCAGCTTCAAGACTAGCGGAAACACAGATACGCAGTATTTT.

In DNA form, the CDR3 reads TGCGCCAGCAGCTTGGCCGGGACAGGGCCCTCTGGTGAGCAGTTCTTC. Translation: CASSLAGTGPSGEQFF. This chain links TRBV5-1 with TRBJ2-1, with 9 bases aligning to TRBD1. The CDR3 is made up of 16 amino acids. V was pared by 0 bases and J by 9 bases, with 10 bases of the junction left unmatched. Germline loops: CDR1 SGHRS, CDR2 YFSETQ.

This chain joins TRBV5-1 and TRBJ2-6, with TRBD1 identical over 8 bases. The CDR3 has 19 amino acids. The V gene's germline CDR1 is SGHRS and CDR2 YFSETQ. V lost 3 bases to trimming and J lost 4 bases; unmatched junction nucleotides: 15. In nucleotides, the CDR3 is TGCGCCAGCAGCTCCAGGACAGGGTCCATTCTTATGGGGGCCAACGTCCTGACTTTC. This sequence encodes CASSSRTGSILMGANVLTF.

CDR3 in amino acids: CASSKGTGGSYEQYF. The CDR3 region has the DNA TGTGCCAGTAGCAAGGGGACAGGGGGTTCCTACGAGCAGTACTTC. The chain couples TRBV19 to TRBJ2-7, with 11 bases aligning to TRBD1. Trimming removed 6 bases from V and 1 base from J; junction bases left unmatched: 5. CDR3 length: 15 residues. Germline V gene lookup returns CDR1 LNHDA and CDR2 SQIVND (reference sequence).

This clone has only a few counts. The chain uses TRBV5-6 and TRBJ1-1; D perhaps matches TRBD1 (6 bases). The V gene lost 4 bases and the J gene lost 4 bases, with 20 bases spanning the gap. The CDR3 covers 16 residues. Germline CDR1 is SGHDT and CDR2 is YYEEEE. The CDR3 region has the DNA TGTGCCAGCAGCCCTGGCTGGGGCAGGGGTTCCACTGAAGCTTTCTTT. Amino acids: CASSPGWGRGSTEAFF.

In its sample, this clone was seen a few times. This rearrangement joins TRBV30 to TRBJ1-6, with TRBD1 matching 7 bases. The V and J ends lost 5 bases and 5 bases, in that order; junction bases with no gene match: 9. Germline V gene lookup returns CDR1 GTSNPN and CDR2 SVGIG (reference sequence). The CDR3 runs 15 residues. CDR3 sequence (DNA): TGTGCCTGGGGTCAGGGGGACGGGGATAATTCACCCCTCCACTTT. This codes for CAWGQGDGDNSPLHF.

The chain joins TRBV4-2 to TRBJ2-1, with 10 positions matching TRBD2. The CDR3 is 17 residues long. Germline V gives CDR1 LGHNA, CDR2 YNFKEQ. The V and J ends lost 1 base and 8 bases, in that order; junction bases with no gene match: 11. The CDR3 coding sequence is TGTGCCAGCAGCCAAGCTCCAGCGGGAGGGCCAGGTGATGAGCAGTTCTTC. Translating gives CASSQAPAGGPGDEQFF.

This chain connects TRBV24-1 to TRBJ2-1, with TRBD2 matching 11 bases. Germline CDR1 KGHDR, CDR2 SFDVKD. J lost 9 bases, V lost 7 bases, and 7 bases had no gene match. The CDR3 contains 14 residues. The DNA for the CDR3 is TGTGCCACCAGGAATAGCGGGAGGGCCGGTGAGCAGTTCTTC. Amino acid sequence: CATRNSGRAGEQFF.

V gene TRBV30 combines with J gene TRBJ1-6; D gene uncertain. V shed 2 bases and J shed 7 bases, with 15 bases lying between them. The CDR3 runs 15 residues. CDR1 is GTSNPN and CDR2 is SVGIG in the germline V gene (reference sequence). CDR3 nucleotide sequence: TGTGCCTGGAGTCGTGTAGCTACAAAAAATTCACCCCTCCACTTT. Protein: CAWSRVATKNSPLHF.

This chain links TRBV5-1 with TRBJ1-2; TRBD1 aligns across 11 bases. This CDR3 is 16 amino acids long. The V gene end was trimmed by 0 bases and the J gene end by 5 bases; junction bases not matched to a gene: 6. Per germline, CDR1 SGHRS and CDR2 YFSETQ. In nucleotides, the CDR3 is TGCGCCAGCAGCTTGGCCTTAGGACAGGGGGCATATGGCTACACCTTC. Amino acid sequence: CASSLALGQGAYGYTF.

The CDR3 DNA reads as TGCACCAGCAGCCCTCAGGGAAAGGGGCATGAGCAGTTCTTC. Its protein product is CTSSPQGKGHEQFF. The chain uses TRBV1 and TRBJ2-1; the table's D call of TRBD1 was not tested on the DNA. TRBV1 is a pseudogene locus. The CDR3 covers 14 residues.

This clone has just a few counts. The sample carries other DNA sequences with the same CDR3. This sequence joins TRBV28 and TRBJ2-7; D is unclear. Germline CDR1 is MDHEN and CDR2 is SYDVKM. The germline V and J ends were trimmed by 2 bases and 4 bases, with 3 bases remaining between them. The CDR3 spans 11 residues. The chain's CDR3 is CASSLLYEQYF. The CDR3 nucleotides are TGTGCCAGCAGTTTACTGTACGAGCAGTACTTC.

The chain is built from TRBV28 and TRBJ2-7; the match to TRBD2 covers 7 bases. This CDR3 is built from 14 residues. The trim removed 2 bases at V and 5 bases at J, leaving 6 bases unmatched. Per the germline V gene, CDR1 is MDHEN and CDR2 is SYDVKM. CDR3 amino acids: CASSLEAGLHEQYF. The CDR3 nucleotides are TGTGCCAGCAGTTTAGAAGCGGGACTGCACGAGCAGTACTTC. The full variable domain, in which reference TRBV28 and TRBJ2-7 provide the parts outside the CDR3, is DVKVTQSSRYLVKRTGEKVFLECVQDMDHENMFWYRQDPGLGLRLIYFSYDVKMKEKGDIPEGYSVSREKKERFSLILESASTNQTSMYLCASSLEAGLHEQYFGPGTRLTVT.